The entry below gives a single T cell receptor beta chain sequence along with its context. Its antigen is unidentified. This entry belongs to a study of T cell repertoires in cytomegalovirus infection. Study-level points and caveats: Cumulative public TCR beta family frequency identified CMV carriers with the relevant HLA.

TCRdb reprocessed the reads with MiXCR, giving one entry per CDR3 protein. The data contain 600,000 to 800,000 distinct CDR3 sequences, less than 25% of them singletons. CDR1 and CDR2 (germline): SGHDN, FVKESK. V was trimmed by 4 bases and J by 4 bases, leaving 14 bases between them. The CDR3 is 14 residues long. The origin of this receptor is a human donor in good health (CMV status not recorded). Some clones in this sample may be carry-over from other donors' samples. The sequencing input was CD8+ T cells from PBMCs. The chain employs TRBV14 and TRBJ2-7, with no clear D. For the CDR3, the DNA is TGTGCCAGCAGCCTACTGGGCAGCACGTACGAGCAGTACTTC. Translated, it gives CASSLLGSTYEQYF.